Shown below are 2 T cell receptor beta chains from a single sample sequenced in a study of blood T cell repertoires in COVID-19. Method: immunoSEQ multiplex PCR; TCRdb's copy keeps in-frame clones and lacks some. The table lists 150,000 to 200,000 clones, 70% to 80% of them singletons. The sample taken for sequencing was peripheral blood. These TCRs come from a man between 60 and 75 years old with acute or convalescent COVID-19.

This clone was observed a handful of times. V is TRBV19 and J is TRBJ1-1; D remains ambiguous. The CDR3 has 15 amino acids. V was cut by 6 bases and J by 0 bases, with 14 bases left in between. Looked up from germline, CDR1 is LNHDA and CDR2 is SQIVND (reference sequence). CDR3 nucleotides: TGTGCCAGTAGGGGAGGCACCGGGATGAACACTGAAGCTTTCTTT. It yields the protein CASRGGTGMNTEAFF.

This chain joins TRBV7-3 and TRBJ2-1, with 8 bases identical to TRBD1. After removal of 4 bases from V and 0 bases from J, the junction contained 5 bases not matched to a gene. CDR1 and CDR2 from the germline V gene are SGHTA and FQGTGA. This CDR3 spans 16 amino acids. The CDR3 bases are TGTGCCAGCAGCTCCCGGACAGGGCACTCCTACAATGAGCAGTTCTTC. It is translated as CASSSRTGHSYNEQFF.